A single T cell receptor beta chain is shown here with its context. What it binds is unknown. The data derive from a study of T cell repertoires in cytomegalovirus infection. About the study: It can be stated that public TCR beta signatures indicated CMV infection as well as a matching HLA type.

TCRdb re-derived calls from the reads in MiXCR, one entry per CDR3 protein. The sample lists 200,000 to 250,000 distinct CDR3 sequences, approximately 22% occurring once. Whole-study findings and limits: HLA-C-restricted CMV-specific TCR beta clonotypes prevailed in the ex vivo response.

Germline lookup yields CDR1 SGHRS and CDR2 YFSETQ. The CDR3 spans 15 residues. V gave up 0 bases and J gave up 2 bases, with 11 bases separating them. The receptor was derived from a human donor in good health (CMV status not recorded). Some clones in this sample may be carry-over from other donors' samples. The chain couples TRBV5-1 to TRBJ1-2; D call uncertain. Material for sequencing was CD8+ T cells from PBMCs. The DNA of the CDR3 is TGCGCCAGCAGCTTGGCCGCGGGCGGGAACTATGGCTACACCTTC. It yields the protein CASSLAAGGNYGYTF.